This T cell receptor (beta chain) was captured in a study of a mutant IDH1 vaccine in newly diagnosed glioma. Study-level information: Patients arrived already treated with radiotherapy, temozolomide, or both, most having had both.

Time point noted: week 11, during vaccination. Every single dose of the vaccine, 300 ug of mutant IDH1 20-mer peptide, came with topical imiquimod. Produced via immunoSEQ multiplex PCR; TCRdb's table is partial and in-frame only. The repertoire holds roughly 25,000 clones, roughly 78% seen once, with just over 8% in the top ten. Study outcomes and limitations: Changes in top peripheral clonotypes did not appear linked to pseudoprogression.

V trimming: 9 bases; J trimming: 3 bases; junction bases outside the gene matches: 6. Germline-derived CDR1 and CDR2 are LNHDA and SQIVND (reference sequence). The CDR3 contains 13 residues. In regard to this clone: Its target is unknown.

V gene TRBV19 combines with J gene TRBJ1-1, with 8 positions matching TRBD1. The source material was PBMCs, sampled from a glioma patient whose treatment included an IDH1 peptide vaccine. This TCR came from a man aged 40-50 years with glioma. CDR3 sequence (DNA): TGTGCCAGCTCGACAGGGGTTGACACTGAAGCTTTCTTT. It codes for CASSTGVDTEAFF.